This T cell receptor (beta chain) was captured in a study of T cell changes during pregnancy in multiple sclerosis. V shed 5 bases and J 7 bases; nucleotides not matched to a gene: 8. Germline values: CDR1 SGHDN, CDR2 FVKESK. CDR3 size: 13 residues. Concerning this clone itself: Other nucleotide sequences from this sample produce the same CDR3.

The assay was immunoSEQ multiplex PCR, and TCRdb's table has in-frame clones only and misses some. The sample contains about 45,000 clones, 80% to 95% of which appear only once. The TCR was taken from a female donor with multiple sclerosis, enrolled in a pregnancy study. The material sequenced was CD4+ T cells from peripheral blood mononuclear cells, taken before pregnancy. The chain joins TRBV14 to TRBJ2-7, with 7 positions matching TRBD1. The CDR3 region has the DNA TGTGCCAGCAGCGACAGGGTGTGGGGGGAGCAGTACTTC. This codes for CASSDRVWGEQYF.